These 5 T cell receptor beta chains share one sample of origin, sequenced in a study of blood T cell repertoires in COVID-19. Profiling relied on immunoSEQ multiplex PCR, and the TCRdb table lists in-frame clones only, not all of them. The sample includes about 64,000 clones, 75% to 95% of them seen just once. Sample: peripheral blood. The receptors were sampled from a woman of 80 years or more with active COVID-19.

The chain links TRBV6-4 to TRBJ2-7; perhaps TRBD1 as D (6 bases). The V and J ends lost 6 bases and 4 bases respectively, with 19 bases between them. CDR1 and CDR2 (germline): MRHNA, SNTAGT. The CDR3 contains 15 residues. The CDR3 protein is CASSAGPQGLYEQYF. CDR3 coding DNA: TGTGCCAGCAGCGCCGGGCCCCAGGGGTTGTACGAGCAGTACTTC.

This chain connects TRBV2 to TRBJ1-2; 7 bases line up with TRBD1. CDR1 SNHLY and CDR2 FYNNEI come from the germline V gene. This CDR3 contains 14 residues. V lost 8 bases, J lost 1 base, and 7 bases stayed unmatched. CDR3 region: CASGTDALNYGYTF. As DNA, the CDR3 is TGTGCCAGCGGGACAGATGCTCTTAACTATGGCTACACCTTC.

The V call is TRBV15, the J call TRBJ2-2; 7 bases map to TRBD1. V lost 0 bases and J lost 5; bases outside the gene matches: 6. The V gene's germline CDR1 is LNHNV and CDR2 YYDKDF (reference sequence). The CDR3 totals 16 residues. This CDR3 reads CATSRDVDRRTGELFF. The CDR3 DNA sequence: TGTGCCACCAGCAGAGATGTGGACAGGCGGACCGGGGAGCTGTTTTTT.

This chain joins TRBV7-2 and TRBJ2-3; TRBD2 agrees at 13 bases. This CDR3 region has 16 residues. V lost 4 bases, J lost 6 bases, and 7 bases stayed unmatched. Germline CDR1 SGHTA, CDR2 FQGNSA. CDR3 in DNA: TGTGCCAGCAGCTCGCCACTAGCGGGAGGGACCGATACGCAGTATTTT. It codes for CASSSPLAGGTDTQYF.

Only one count was recorded for this clone. The rearrangement joins TRBV9 to TRBJ2-7; 7 nucleotides match TRBD1. The CDR3 spans 15 residues. Germline V gene data show CDR1 as SGDLS and CDR2 as YYNGEE. Trimming at V came to 3 bases and at J to 2 bases, leaving 8 bases not matched to a gene. The CDR3 nucleotides are TGTGCCAGCAGCGAGGGGGACAGCCCAGCCTACGAGCAGTACTTC. It encodes CASSEGDSPAYEQYF.